This T cell receptor beta chain emerged from a study of early T cells in non-severe SARS-CoV-2 infection (dated by TCRdb to about 2021). Regarding the complete study: Because TCR sequencing relied on bulk RNA taken from unsorted whole blood, pairing of alpha and beta chains was not possible. General study outcomes and caveats: VDJdb matching was skewed toward anti-spike CD8 responses and likely underestimated virus-specific expansions, missing private and CD4 specificities.

According to the germline V gene, CDR1 reads MNHEY and CDR2 reads SVGEGT. The CDR3 spans 16 residues, from the cysteine through the phenylalanine. The kept DNA is CDR3 alone, 48 bases in frame from the first base. The junction shows trimming of 4 bases on V and 3 bases on J, plus 19 bases between the germline ends. The study was a case-control design nested within a healthcare worker cohort in London, UK, with weekly nasopharyngeal swab PCR tests and blood sampling. Between 23 and 31 March 2020, the week of the UK lockdown, healthcare workers were enrolled and then followed up weekly for as long as 16 weeks. Library preparation used 5' RACE. TCRdb records NextSeq 500 as the sequencer. Unique molecular identifiers were attached to individual cDNA molecules in the TCR library protocol so that sequencing error and PCR bias could be corrected. Both TCR alpha and beta chains were sequenced, and tight co-correlation was observed between alpha and beta sequence abundances in each sample. Processing in the source paper ran as follows. V gene, J gene and CDR3 annotation of TCR sequences was performed with Decombinator V4. Expanded TCRs were defined as changing significantly between any two time points under a Poisson model with p below 0.0001. TCR abundances were normalised to the total number of TCRs sequenced per sample and were expressed as counts per million. MAIT TCRs were defined by TRAV1-2 paired with TRAJ12, TRAJ20 or TRAJ33, and iNKT TCRs by TRAV10 paired with TRAJ18. VDJdb, accessed 1 November 2021, was searched for CMV, EBV and SARS-CoV-2 annotated TCRs, excluding TCRs annotated for multiple antigens. Clones were called with MiXCR by TCRdb after fastp trimmed the public reads at Q25, and only in-frame beta chains were retained. Every entry covers one CDR3 protein and lists the most common genes and DNA from its rows. The V and J calls here are based on TCRdb, not the publication. In all, the sample holds roughly 55,000 distinct CDR3 sequences, and more than 9% of those were seen once. The ten largest make up about a tenth of the sample.

This clonotype occurred a few times. It lacks a known antigen. Base qualities are missing; no much larger clone stands one base away. This TCR came from an adult who was a healthcare worker with PCR-confirmed SARS-CoV-2 infection or an uninfected control (not recorded which). Sequencing used whole blood. The chain couples TRBV6-2 or TRBV6-3 to TRBJ2-7; a weak D assignment points to TRBD2 (7 bases agree). CDR3 reads: CASSWVGRGAIYEQYF. The DNA reads as follows: TGTGCCAGCAGTTGGGTCGGTCGGGGGGCCATCTACGAGCAGTACTTC.